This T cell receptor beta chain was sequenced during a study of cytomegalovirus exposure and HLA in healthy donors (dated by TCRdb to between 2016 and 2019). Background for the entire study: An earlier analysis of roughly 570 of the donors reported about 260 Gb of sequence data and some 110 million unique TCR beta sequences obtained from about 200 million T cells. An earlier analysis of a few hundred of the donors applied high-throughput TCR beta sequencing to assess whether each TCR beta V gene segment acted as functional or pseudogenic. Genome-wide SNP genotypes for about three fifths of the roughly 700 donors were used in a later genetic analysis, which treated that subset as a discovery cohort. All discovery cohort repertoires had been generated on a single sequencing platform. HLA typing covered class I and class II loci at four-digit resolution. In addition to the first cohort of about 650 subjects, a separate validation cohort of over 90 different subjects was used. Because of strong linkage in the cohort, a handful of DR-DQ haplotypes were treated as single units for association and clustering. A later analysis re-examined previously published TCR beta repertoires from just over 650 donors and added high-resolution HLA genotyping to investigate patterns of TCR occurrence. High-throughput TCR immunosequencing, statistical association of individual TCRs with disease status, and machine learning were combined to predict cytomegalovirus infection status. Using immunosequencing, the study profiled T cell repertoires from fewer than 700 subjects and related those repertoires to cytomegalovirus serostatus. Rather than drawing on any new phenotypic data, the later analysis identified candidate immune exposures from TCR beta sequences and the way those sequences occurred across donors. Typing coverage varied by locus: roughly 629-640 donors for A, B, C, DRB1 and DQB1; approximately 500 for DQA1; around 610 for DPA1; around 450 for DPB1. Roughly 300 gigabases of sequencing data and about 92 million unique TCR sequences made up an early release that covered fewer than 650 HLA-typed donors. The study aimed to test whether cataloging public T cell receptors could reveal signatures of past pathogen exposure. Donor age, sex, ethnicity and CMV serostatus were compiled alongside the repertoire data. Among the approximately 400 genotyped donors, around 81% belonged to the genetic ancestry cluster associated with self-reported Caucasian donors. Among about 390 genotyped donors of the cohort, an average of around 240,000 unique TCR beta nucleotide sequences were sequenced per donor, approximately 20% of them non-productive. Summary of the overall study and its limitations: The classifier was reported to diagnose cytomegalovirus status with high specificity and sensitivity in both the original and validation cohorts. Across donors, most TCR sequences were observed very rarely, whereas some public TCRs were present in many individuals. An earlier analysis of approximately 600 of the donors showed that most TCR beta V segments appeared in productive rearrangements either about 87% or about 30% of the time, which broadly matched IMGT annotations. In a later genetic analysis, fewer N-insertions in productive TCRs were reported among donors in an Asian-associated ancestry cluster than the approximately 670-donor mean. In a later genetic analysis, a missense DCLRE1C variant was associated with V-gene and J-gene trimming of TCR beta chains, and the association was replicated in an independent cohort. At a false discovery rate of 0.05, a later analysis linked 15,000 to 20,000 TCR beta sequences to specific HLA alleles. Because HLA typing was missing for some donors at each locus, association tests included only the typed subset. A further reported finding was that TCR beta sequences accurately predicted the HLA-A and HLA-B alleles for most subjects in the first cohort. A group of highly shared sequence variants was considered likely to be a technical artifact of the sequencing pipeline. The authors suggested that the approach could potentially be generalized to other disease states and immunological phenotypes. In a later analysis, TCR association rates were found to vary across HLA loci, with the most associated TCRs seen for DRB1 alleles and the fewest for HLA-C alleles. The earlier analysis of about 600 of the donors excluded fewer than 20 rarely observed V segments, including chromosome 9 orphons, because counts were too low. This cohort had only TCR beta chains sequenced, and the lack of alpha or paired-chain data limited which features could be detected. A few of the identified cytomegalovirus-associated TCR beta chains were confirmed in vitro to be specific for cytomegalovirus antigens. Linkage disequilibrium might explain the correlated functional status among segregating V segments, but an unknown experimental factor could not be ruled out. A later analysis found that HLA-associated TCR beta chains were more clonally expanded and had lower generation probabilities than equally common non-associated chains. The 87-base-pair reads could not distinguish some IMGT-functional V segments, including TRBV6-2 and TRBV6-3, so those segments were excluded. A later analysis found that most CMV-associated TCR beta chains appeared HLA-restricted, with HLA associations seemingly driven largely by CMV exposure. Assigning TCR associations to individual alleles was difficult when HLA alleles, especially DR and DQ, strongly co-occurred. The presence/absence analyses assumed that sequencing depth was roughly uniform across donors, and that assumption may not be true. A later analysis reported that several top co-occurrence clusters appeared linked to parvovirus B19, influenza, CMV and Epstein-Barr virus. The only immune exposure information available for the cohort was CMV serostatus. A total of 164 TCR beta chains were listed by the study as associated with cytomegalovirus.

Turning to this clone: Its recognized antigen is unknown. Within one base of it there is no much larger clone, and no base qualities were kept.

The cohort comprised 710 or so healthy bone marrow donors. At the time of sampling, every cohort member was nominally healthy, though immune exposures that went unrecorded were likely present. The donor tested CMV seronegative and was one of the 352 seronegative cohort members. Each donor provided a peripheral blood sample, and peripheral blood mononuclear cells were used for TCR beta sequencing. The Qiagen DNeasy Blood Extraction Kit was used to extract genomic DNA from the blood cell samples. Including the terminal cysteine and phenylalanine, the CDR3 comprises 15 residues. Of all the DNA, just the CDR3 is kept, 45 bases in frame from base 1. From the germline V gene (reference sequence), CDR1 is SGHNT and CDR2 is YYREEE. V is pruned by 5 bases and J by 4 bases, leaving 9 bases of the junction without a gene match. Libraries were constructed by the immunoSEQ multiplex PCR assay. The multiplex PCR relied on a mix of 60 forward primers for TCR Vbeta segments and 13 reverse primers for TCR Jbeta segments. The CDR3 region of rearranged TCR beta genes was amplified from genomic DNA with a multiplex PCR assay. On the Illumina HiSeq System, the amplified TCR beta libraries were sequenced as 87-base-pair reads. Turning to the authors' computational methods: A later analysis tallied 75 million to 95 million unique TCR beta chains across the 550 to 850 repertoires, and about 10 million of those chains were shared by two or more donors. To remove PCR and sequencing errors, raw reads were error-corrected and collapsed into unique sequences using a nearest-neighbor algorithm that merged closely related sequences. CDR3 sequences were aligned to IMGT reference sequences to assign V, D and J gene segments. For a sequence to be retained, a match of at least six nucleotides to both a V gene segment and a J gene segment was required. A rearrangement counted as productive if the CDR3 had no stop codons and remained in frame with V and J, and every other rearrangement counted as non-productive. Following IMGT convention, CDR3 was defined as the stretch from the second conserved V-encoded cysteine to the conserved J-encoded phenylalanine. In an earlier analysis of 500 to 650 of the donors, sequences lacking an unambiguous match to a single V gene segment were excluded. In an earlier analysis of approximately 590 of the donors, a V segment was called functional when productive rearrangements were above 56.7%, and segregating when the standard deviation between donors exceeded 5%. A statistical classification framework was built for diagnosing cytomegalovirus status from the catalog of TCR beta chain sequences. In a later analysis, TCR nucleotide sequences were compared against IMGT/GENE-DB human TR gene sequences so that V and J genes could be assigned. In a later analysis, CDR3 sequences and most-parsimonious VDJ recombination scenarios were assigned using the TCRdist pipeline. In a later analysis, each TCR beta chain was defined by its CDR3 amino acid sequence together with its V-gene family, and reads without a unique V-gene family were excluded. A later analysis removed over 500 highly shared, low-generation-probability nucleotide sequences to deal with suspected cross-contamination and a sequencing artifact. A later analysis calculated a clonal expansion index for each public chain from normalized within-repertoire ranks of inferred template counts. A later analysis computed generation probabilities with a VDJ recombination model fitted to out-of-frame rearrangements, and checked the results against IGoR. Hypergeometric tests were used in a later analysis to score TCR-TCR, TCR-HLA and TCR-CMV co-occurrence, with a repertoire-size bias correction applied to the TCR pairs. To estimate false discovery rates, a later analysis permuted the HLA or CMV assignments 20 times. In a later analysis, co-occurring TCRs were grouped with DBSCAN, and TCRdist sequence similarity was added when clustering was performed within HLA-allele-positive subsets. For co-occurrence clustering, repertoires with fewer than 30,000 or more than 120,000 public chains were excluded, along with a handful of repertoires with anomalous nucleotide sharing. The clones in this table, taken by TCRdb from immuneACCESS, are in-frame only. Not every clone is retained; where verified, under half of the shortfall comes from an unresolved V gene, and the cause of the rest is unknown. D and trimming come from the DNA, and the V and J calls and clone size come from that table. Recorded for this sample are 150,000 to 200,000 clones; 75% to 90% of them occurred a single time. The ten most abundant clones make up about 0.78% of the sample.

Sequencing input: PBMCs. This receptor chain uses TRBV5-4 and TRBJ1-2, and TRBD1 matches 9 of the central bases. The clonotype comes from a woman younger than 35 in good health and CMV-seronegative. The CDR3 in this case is CASSLGTGSIYGYTF. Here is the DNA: TGTGCCAGCAGTCTCGGGACAGGGAGTATCTATGGCTACACCTTC.